This T cell receptor beta chain appears in the sequencing data of a study of graft-versus-host responses after intestinal transplantation. In the study overall: As for transplant type, recipients had multivisceral, liver-intestinal, or isolated intestinal grafts. Study outcomes and limitations: Recipient-marrow GvH clones were detected, some having first appeared in ileum or blood.

V shed 4 bases and J 2 bases; nucleotides not matched to a gene: 5. Looked up from germline, CDR1 is SGHRS and CDR2 is YFSETQ. The CDR3 totals 14 residues. The table came from immunoSEQ multiplex PCR; TCRdb's copy has only in-frame clones and leaves some out. This table holds almost 85,000 clones, 90% to 95% found once. This clone was detected only once. Its antigen is not known. The receptor comes from a human donor who received an intestinal transplant. This material consisted of unstimulated CD4+ T cells sorted from spleen or lymph node cells, taken before intestinal transplant. The chain links TRBV5-1 to TRBJ2-7, with TRBD2 identical over 8 bases. The CDR3 protein is CASSAGGGTYEQYF. The CDR3 nucleotides are TGCGCCAGCAGCGCGGGGGGCGGAACCTACGAGCAGTACTTC.